This T cell receptor (beta chain) derives from a study of T cell responses to AZD1222 COVID-19 vaccine. Study-level results: Without day 14 samples, only post-peak T cell repertoires were studied. Of spike-specific TCRs, nearly half reportedly target regions left unmutated in variants. Vaccination with two AZD1222 doses was followed by a rise in Spike-specific TCR breadth and depth. Females outnumbered males among donors, who were mostly white British; clonal diversity was possibly underestimated.

V dropped 4 bases and J dropped 0 bases, with 16 bases sitting between them. The CDR3 runs 17 residues. The V gene's germline CDR1 is MNHNS and CDR2 SASEGT. TCRdb's copy holds only in-frame clones and misses some; the assay was immunoSEQ multiplex PCR. Found here are 100,000 or so clones, about 87% of them singletons; the top ten hold about 3%. This clone came up once. Its antigen is as yet unknown. Sequencing used peripheral blood, obtained on day 0 of AZD1222 vaccination. This TCR derives from an adult in good health. The rearrangement joins TRBV6-1 to TRBJ1-5; possibly TRBD1 for D (6 bases). CDR3 loop: CASSGGHALYSNQPQHF. CDR3 nucleotides: TGTGCCAGCAGTGGGGGACACGCGTTATATAGCAATCAGCCCCAGCATTTT.